The rows below give T cell receptor beta chains drawn from one sample of a study of blood T cells in healthy people across ages. Using its own MiXCR run on the 5' RACE reads, TCRdb lists one record per CDR3 protein. The sample has some 1.4 million distinct CDR3 sequences; 42% are singletons. Material for sequencing was blood. The receptors were gathered from a young woman in good health. CDR3s include the opening cysteine and the closing phenylalanine or tryptophan. Fields, in order: clone size, J gene, D gene, V gene, CDR3 DNA, CDR3 protein. D genes are given only for firm matches. Not all rows give a size; the values are once, few, many and, for expanded clones, a class.

clone size: few; J gene: TRBJ1-4; D gene: .; V gene: TRBV25-1; CDR3 DNA: TGTGCCAGCAGTGATCAGGTCTCCCTCCGAGCAACTAATGAAAAACTGTTTTTT; CDR3 protein: CASSDQVSLRATNEKLFF
clone size: once; J gene: TRBJ2-5; D gene: TRBD2; V gene: TRBV20-1; CDR3 DNA: TGCAGTGCTAGAGGCGGAGCCCGGGGACTAGCTGAGACCCAGTACTTC; CDR3 protein: CSARGGARGLAETQYF
clone size: .; J gene: TRBJ2-3; D gene: TRBD2; V gene: TRBV14; CDR3 DNA: TGTGCCAGCAGCCAAGATGGGACTAGCGGACGCACAGATACGCAGTATTTT; CDR3 protein: CASSQDGTSGRTDTQYF
clone size: .; J gene: TRBJ2-5; D gene: .; V gene: TRBV20-1; CDR3 DNA: TGCAGTGCCGCTGACTCGGGTGAGGCGACCCAGTACTTC; CDR3 protein: CSAADSGEATQYF
clone size: few; J gene: TRBJ2-6; D gene: .; V gene: TRBV9; CDR3 DNA: TGTGCCAGCAGCGTAGCCGCAGCCGTAGGCTCTGGGGCCAACGTCCTGACTTTC; CDR3 protein: CASSVAAAVGSGANVLTF
clone size: .; J gene: TRBJ1-5; D gene: .; V gene: TRBV20-1; CDR3 DNA: TGCAGTGCTAGACGACGAGAGGGTTTGAACAATCAGCCCCAGCATTTT; CDR3 protein: CSARRREGLNNQPQHF
clone size: few; J gene: TRBJ2-4; D gene: .; V gene: TRBV12-3/TRBV12-4; CDR3 DNA: TGTGCCAGCAGTTCTGGACTTATTCAGTACTTC; CDR3 protein: CASSSGLIQYF
clone size: .; J gene: TRBJ1-6; D gene: .; V gene: TRBV27; CDR3 DNA: TGTGCCAGCAGTTTCCGGGGGAACAGTAATTCACCCCTCCACTTT; CDR3 protein: CASSFRGNSNSPLHF
clone size: .; J gene: TRBJ1-4; D gene: .; V gene: TRBV6-5; CDR3 DNA: TGTGCCGCTGGGCACAGGGACGAAAAACTGTTTTTT; CDR3 protein: CAAGHRDEKLFF
clone size: .; J gene: TRBJ2-1; D gene: .; V gene: TRBV20-1; CDR3 DNA: TGCAGTGCTGACGGACGTAGCCAATACAATGAGCAGTTCTTC; CDR3 protein: CSADGRSQYNEQFF